This T cell receptor (beta chain) was recovered during a study of blood T cell repertoires in COVID-19. Looking at the study overall: Sites in the United States, Italy and Spain provided acute and convalescent COVID-19 samples. T cells, B-cell-depleted T cells, or PBMCs provided the cDNA or gDNA that served as material.

Germline CDR1 reads SGHDT; CDR2 reads YYEEEE. This CDR3 has 16 residues. The J segment lost 4 bases and the V segment lost 4 bases, leaving 8 bases of the junction unmatched. In the original workflow: Counts of nucleated cells, estimated from reference gene primer amplification, were obtained. TCRdb's copy holds only in-frame clones and misses some; the assay was immunoSEQ multiplex PCR. V and J calls and clone size are as listed in that table; D and trimming were resolved from the DNA. The sample consists of a few hundred thousand clones, approximately 86% of them appearing once. The genes are TRBV5-6 and TRBJ2-2; 9 bases align to TRBD1. The sequencing input was peripheral blood. The TCR comes from a woman aged 50 to 65 who had recovered from COVID-19. CDR3 amino acids: CASSLYRGPGTGELFF. CDR3 DNA: TGTGCCAGCAGCCTCTACAGGGGGCCGGGCACCGGGGAGCTGTTTTTT.